This T cell receptor beta chain appears in the sequencing data of a study of CD8+CD57+ T cells in acquired aplastic anemia. Study observations and caveats: No significant patient-versus-control difference appeared in CD8+ Simpson's diversity.

Sequenced patients had shown CD8+CD57+ cell expansion by flow cytometry. To note about this clonotype: Its cognate antigen is unknown.

Genomic DNA templated the TCR beta VDJ and CDR3 profiling. TCRdb independently ran MiXCR on the reads; one entry per CDR3 protein. This sample yields some 140,000 distinct CDR3 sequences, of which just over 50% are seen a single time; approximately 12% belongs to the top ten. The source is a human donor with aplastic anemia. Sequenced input: sorted CD4+, CD8+, or CD8+CD57+ T cells (not recorded which) from PBMCs.

The CDR3 is CAGITPLHF. The CDR3 DNA sequence: TGTGCCGGTATTACACCCCTCCACTTT. The rearrangement links TRBV7-2 to TRBJ1-6; D gene unclear. Looked up from germline, CDR1 is SGHTA and CDR2 is FQGNSA. The CDR3 is 9 amino acids. V lost 11 bases and J 11 bases, leaving 7 bases between the germline ends.